A single sample gave rise to the 9 T cell receptor beta chains below, sequenced in a study of blood T cells in healthy people across ages. Next came a second PCR, run for about 7 to 12 cycles, which used a sample-barcoded 5' primer along with a J-beta primer mix. TCRdb processed the 5' RACE reads anew with MiXCR; each CDR3 protein has one entry. The sample has roughly 1,800,000 distinct CDR3 sequences; around half are singletons. The sample comprised blood. The receptors here all came from a middle-aged woman in good health.

The genes are TRBV2 and TRBJ2-7; 11 bases are shared with TRBD1. Per germline, CDR1 SNHLY and CDR2 FYNNEI. Trimming cost V 8 bases and J 5 bases; bases outside gene matches: 8. There are 14 residues in the CDR3. The CDR3 sequence is CASQRDRGSDEQYF. The CDR3 region has the DNA TGTGCCAGCCAGCGGGACAGGGGGTCCGACGAGCAGTACTTC.

The chain employs TRBV4-2 and TRBJ2-1; D might be TRBD2 (6 bases). CDR3 length equals 17 residues. V was shortened by 4 bases and J by 1 base, with 17 bases between the two germline ends. Germline CDR1 and CDR2: LGHNA and YNFKEQ. This CDR3 reads CASSRGTPGRSYNEQFF. DNA of the CDR3: TGTGCCAGCAGCCGGGGGACTCCCGGGCGGTCCTACAATGAGCAGTTCTTC.

V and J are TRBV6-2 or TRBV6-3 and TRBJ1-2, with TRBD1 as a possible D gene (5 bases). CDR1 and CDR2 from the germline V gene are MNHEY and SVGEGT. V lost 8 bases and J 6 bases, leaving 19 bases between the germline ends. CDR3 length equals 14 residues. CDR3 in DNA: TGTGCCAGCCTCTCCGGGGCCCGAGGGGATGGCTACACCTTC. It codes for CASLSGARGDGYTF.

V and J are TRBV27 and TRBJ2-7; 10 bases match TRBD2. CDR3 length: 15 amino acids. CDR1 MNHEY and CDR2 SMNVEV come from the germline V gene (reference sequence). Trimming cost V 2 bases and J 5 bases; bases outside gene matches: 6. The CDR3 DNA reads TGTGCCAGCAGTTTAGGGCTAGCGGGGGATCACGAGCAGTACTTC. Amino acids: CASSLGLAGDHEQYF.

V usage is TRBV7-2 and J usage is TRBJ2-3, with 10 bases identical to TRBD2. The junction had 2 bases not matched to a gene; V was cut back by 0 bases and J by 2 bases. Germline assignment: CDR1 SGHTA and CDR2 FQGNSA. The CDR3 is 16 residues long. The CDR3 nucleotides are TGTGCCAGCAGCTTAGCAGCGGGGGGGTACACAGATACGCAGTATTTT. Translation gives CASSLAAGGYTDTQYF.

This clonotype was recorded only once. V and J are TRBV7-2 and TRBJ1-2; no reliable D call. The CDR3 is 13 amino acids. V shed 4 bases and J shed 8 bases, with 14 bases lying between them. Per the germline V gene, CDR1 is SGHTA and CDR2 is FQGNSA. The CDR3 DNA follows: TGTGCCAGCAGCTCGCTGGACCGGTGGGGCTACACCTTC. The encoded protein is CASSSLDRWGYTF. Full variable domain (rest looked up from reference TRBV7-2 and TRBJ1-2): GAGVSQSPSNKVTEKGKDVELRCDPISGHTALYWYRQSLGQGLEFLIYFQGNSAPDKSGLPSDRFSAERTGGSVSTLTIQRTQQEDSAVYLCASSSLDRWGYTFGSGTRLTVV.

The V call is TRBV28, the J call TRBJ2-3; D ambiguous. Looked up from germline, CDR1 is MDHEN and CDR2 is SYDVKM. V was trimmed by 4 bases and J by 5 bases, leaving 13 bases between them. The CDR3 spans 14 residues. The CDR3 region is CASSSAGLKDTQYF. CDR3 in DNA: TGTGCCAGCAGTTCCGCAGGATTAAAAGATACGCAGTATTTT.

This rearrangement joins TRBV4-1 to TRBJ2-7; D is uncertain. V lost 1 base and J lost 0, with 13 bases in between. Germline assignment: CDR1 MGHRA and CDR2 YSYEKL. The CDR3 has 16 residues. The CDR3 loop is CASSQALGFSSYEQYF. CDR3 nucleotide sequence: TGCGCCAGCAGCCAAGCCCTCGGCTTCAGCTCCTACGAGCAGTACTTC.

The chain joins TRBV20-1 to TRBJ2-5, with 7 bases matching TRBD2. The CDR3 contains 18 residues. With V trimmed by 0 bases and J by 4 bases, 17 bases remained unmatched. Germline CDR1 and CDR2: DFQATT and SNEGSKA (reference sequence). The DNA of the CDR3 is TGCAGTGCTAGAGACTTGGCGGCGCGGGGGTTCGCCCCAGAGACCCAGTACTTC. It codes for CSARDLAARGFAPETQYF.